This TCR beta chain was captured by sequencing in a study of memory CD4+ T cells and cytomegalovirus serostatus. Points from the study as a whole: CD4+ memory repertoires contained about two fifths of the roughly 160 reported CMV TCRbeta sequences. CMV serostatus prediction reached median AUC around 0.94, or 0.89 with US-trained model.

About this clone: The antigen remains unidentified.

Authors' methods: Out-of-frame sequences were removed, leaving around 2,000,000 distinct TCRbeta sequences. The method was immunoSEQ multiplex PCR; TCRdb's version includes in-frame clones alone and lacks a portion of them. V, J and clone size are taken as reported in that table, and D and trimming were inferred from the DNA itself. This sample has about 31,000 clones, with about 75% found just once. Single viable CD3+CD4+CD8-CD45RO+ cells were sorted as the memory CD4+ T cells. Donors' CMV status reflects serum IgG against pp150, pp28, p38, p52. This clonotype was sampled from an adult in good health and CMV-seronegative. Some clones in this sample may be carry-over from other donors' samples. The specimen was memory CD4+ T cells from blood.

As DNA, the CDR3 is TGTGCCAGCAGCTTAGGGAGGGTAGGGACGAATGAGCAGTTCTTC. This codes for CASSLGRVGTNEQFF. The V call is TRBV7-6, the J call TRBJ2-1; possibly TRBD2 for D (6 bases). Trimming took 1 base from V and 7 from J, leaving 14 bases between them. Germline CDR1 is SGHVS and CDR2 is FNYEAQ. The length of the CDR3 is 15 residues.